The present T cell receptor beta chain was sequenced within a study of blood T cells in healthy people across ages. The amount of total RNA extracted per sample was at least 5.5 micrograms. Next came a second PCR, run for about 6 to 12 cycles, which used a sample-barcoded 5' primer along with a J-beta primer mix. TCRdb fed the 5' RACE reads into MiXCR, producing one record per CDR3 protein. There are approximately 1.5 million distinct CDR3 sequences in the sample; approximately 39% occur only once, and under 5% lies in the top ten. Regarding the study as a whole: The unknown donor CMV status may have confounded expanded clonotype changes.

A note on this clonotype: What it recognizes is unknown.

This sequence was found in a young woman in good health. The sample consisted of blood.

The CDR3 DNA follows: TGTGCCAGCAGCTTAGCTTGGGGTGGAAGTAACGAGCAGTACTTC. The encoded protein is CASSLAWGGSNEQYF. The chain joins TRBV7-9 to TRBJ2-7, with D uncertain. This CDR3 is built from 15 residues. The germline CDR1 and CDR2 sequences are SEHNR and FQNEAQ (reference sequence). Trimming shortened V by 0 bases and J by 5 bases, and 14 bases separated the two germline ends.